This T cell receptor beta chain is drawn from a study of blood T cell repertoires in COVID-19. Study background: The study drew acute and convalescent COVID-19 samples from the United States, Italy and Spain.

Enrollees, roughly 18 to 89 years old, lived in 24 US areas. Donors of Cohort 3 who recovered were those that had two negative PCRs, clearance, or symptom resolution. Only in-frame clones appear in the TCRdb table, and some are missing; sequencing was by immunoSEQ multiplex PCR. The table lists 250,000 or so clones, less than 85% of them singletons, with approximately 2% in the top ten. Specimen: PBMCs or T cells enriched from blood (not recorded which). The clonotype originates from a man aged 55 to 70 who had recovered from COVID-19.

The CDR3 sequence: CASSGQGNYGYTF. The CDR3 nucleotides read TGTGCCAGCAGTGGACAGGGAAACTATGGCTACACCTTC. The chain employs TRBV25-1 and TRBJ1-2; 7 nucleotides match TRBD1. The CDR3 sequence is 13 residues long. Germline CDR1 and CDR2: MGHDK and SYGVNS. J lost 2 bases, V lost 4 bases, and 1 base had no gene match.